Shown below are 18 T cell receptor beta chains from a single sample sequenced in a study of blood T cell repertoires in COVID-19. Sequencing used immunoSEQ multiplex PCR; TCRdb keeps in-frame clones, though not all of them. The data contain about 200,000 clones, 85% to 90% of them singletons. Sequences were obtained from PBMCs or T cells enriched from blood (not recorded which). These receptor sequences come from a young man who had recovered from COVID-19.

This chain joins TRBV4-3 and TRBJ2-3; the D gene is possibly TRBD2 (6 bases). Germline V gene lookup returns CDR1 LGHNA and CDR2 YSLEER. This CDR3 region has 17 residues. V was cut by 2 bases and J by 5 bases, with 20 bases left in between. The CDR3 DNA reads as TGCGCCAGCAGCCAAAATAGACAGCTAGCGAACAAAGATACGCAGTATTTT. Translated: CASSQNRQLANKDTQYF.

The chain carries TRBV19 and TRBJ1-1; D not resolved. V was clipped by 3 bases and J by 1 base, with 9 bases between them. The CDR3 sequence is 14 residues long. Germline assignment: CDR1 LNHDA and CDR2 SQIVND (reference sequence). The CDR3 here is CASSIISGNTEAFF. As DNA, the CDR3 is TGTGCCAGTAGTATCATTTCGGGGAACACTGAAGCTTTCTTT. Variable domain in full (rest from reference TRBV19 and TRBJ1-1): DGGITQSPKYLFRKEGQNVTLSCEQNLNHDAMYWYRQDPGQGLRLIYYSQIVNDFQKGDIAEGYSVSREKKESFPLTVTSAQKNPTAFYLCASSIISGNTEAFFGQGTRLTVV.

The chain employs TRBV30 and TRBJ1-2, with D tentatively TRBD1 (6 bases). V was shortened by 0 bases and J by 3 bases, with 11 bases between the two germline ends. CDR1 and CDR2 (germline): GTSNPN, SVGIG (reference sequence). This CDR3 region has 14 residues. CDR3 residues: CAWSVLQGHYGYTF. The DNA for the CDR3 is TGTGCCTGGAGTGTTCTCCAGGGGCACTATGGCTACACCTTC.

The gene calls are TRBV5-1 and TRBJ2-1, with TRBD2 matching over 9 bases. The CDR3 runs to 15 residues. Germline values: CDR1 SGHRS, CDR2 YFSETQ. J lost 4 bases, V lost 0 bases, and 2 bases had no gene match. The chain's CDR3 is CASSLGTSEYNEQFF. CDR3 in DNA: TGCGCCAGCAGCTTGGGGACTAGCGAATACAATGAGCAGTTCTTC.

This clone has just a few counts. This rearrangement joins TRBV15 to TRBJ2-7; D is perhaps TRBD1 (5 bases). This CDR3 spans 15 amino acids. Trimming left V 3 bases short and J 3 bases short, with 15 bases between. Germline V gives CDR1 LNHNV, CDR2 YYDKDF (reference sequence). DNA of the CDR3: TGTGCCACCAGCAGCGAATACCTGGACAACTACGAGCAGTACTTC. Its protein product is CATSSEYLDNYEQYF. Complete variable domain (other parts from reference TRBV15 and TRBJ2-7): DAMVIQNPRYQVTQFGKPVTLSCSQTLNHNVMYWYQQKSSQAPKLLFHYYDKDFNNEADTPDNFQSRRPNTSFCFLDIRSPGLGDTAMYLCATSSEYLDNYEQYFGPGTRLTVT.

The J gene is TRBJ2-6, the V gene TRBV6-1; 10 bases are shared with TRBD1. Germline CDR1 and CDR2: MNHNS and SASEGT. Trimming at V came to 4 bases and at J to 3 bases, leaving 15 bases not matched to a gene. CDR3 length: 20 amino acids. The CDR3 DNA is TGTGCCAGCAGTGGCCCTAGAACTAGACAGGGGGCTGTTGGGGCCAACGTCCTGACTTTC. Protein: CASSGPRTRQGAVGANVLTF.

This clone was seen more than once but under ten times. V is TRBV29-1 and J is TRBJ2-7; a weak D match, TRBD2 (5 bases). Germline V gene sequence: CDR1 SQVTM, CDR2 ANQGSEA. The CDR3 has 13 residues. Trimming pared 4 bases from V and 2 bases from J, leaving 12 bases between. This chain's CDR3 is CSVAVDGTYEQYF. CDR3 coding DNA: TGCAGCGTTGCGGTCGACGGGACCTACGAGCAGTACTTC.

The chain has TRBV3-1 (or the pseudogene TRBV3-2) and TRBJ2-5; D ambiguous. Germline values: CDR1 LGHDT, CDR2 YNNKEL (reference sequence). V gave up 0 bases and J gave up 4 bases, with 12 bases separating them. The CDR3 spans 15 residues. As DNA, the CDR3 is TGTGCCAGCAGCCAAGATTCCAGGATAGTAGAGACCCAGTACTTC. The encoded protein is CASSQDSRIVETQYF.

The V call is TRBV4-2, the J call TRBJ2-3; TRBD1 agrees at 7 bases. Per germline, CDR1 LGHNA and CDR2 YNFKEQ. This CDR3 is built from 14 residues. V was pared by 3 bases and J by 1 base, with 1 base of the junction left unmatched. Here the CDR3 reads CASSQGTGTDTQYF. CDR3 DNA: TGTGCCAGCAGCCAGGGGACAGGCACAGATACGCAGTATTTT.

The CDR3 region is CASSYSTGNTIYF. In DNA form, the CDR3 reads TGTGCCAGCAGTTACTCCACTGGAAACACCATATATTTT. The rearrangement links TRBV6-6 to TRBJ1-3, with unresolved D. The CDR3 totals 13 residues. The V gene lost 0 bases and the J gene lost 2 bases, with 2 bases spanning the gap. Looked up from germline, CDR1 is MNHNY and CDR2 is SVGAGI (reference sequence).

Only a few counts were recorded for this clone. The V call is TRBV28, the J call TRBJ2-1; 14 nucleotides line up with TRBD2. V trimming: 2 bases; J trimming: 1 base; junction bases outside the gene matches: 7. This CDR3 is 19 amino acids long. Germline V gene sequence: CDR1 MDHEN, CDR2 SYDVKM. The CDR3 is CASSLPTSGRAKSYNEQFF. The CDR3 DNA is TGTGCCAGCAGTTTACCGACTAGCGGGAGGGCCAAGTCCTACAATGAGCAGTTCTTC.

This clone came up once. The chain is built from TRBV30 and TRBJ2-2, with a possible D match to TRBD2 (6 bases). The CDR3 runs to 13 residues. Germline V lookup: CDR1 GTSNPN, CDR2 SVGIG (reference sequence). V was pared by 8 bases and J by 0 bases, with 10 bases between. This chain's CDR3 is CARTSSNTGELFF. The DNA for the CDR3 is TGTGCCCGCACTAGCTCGAACACCGGGGAGCTGTTTTTT. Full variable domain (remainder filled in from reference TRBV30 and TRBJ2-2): SQTIHQWPATLVQPVGSPLSLECTVEGTSNPNLYWYRQAAGRGLQLLFYSVGIGQISSEVPQNLSASRPQDRQFILSSKKLLLSDSGFYLCARTSSNTGELFFGEGSRLTVL.

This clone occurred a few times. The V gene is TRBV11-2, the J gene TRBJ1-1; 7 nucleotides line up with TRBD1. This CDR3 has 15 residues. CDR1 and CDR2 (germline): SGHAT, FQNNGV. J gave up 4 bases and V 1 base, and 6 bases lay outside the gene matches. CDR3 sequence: CASSLGQGPSTEAFF. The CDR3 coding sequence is TGTGCCAGCAGCTTAGGACAGGGCCCTAGCACTGAAGCTTTCTTT.

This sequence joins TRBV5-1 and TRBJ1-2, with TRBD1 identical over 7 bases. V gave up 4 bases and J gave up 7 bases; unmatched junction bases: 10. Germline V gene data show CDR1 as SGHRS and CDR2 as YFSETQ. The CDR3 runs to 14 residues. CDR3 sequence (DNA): TGCGCCAGCAGCGCCTCGACAGGGAGGTCTGGCTACACCTTC. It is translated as CASSASTGRSGYTF.

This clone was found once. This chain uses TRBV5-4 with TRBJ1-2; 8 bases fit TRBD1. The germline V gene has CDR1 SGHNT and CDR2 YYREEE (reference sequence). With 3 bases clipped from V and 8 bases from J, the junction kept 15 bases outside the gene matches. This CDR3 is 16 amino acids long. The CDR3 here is CASSSGTGFSVGGYTF. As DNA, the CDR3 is TGTGCCAGCAGCTCCGGGACAGGCTTTTCGGTTGGGGGCTACACCTTC.

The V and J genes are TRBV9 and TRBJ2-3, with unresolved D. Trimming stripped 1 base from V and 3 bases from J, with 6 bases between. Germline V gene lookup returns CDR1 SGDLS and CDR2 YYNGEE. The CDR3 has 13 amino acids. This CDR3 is CASSVFGTDTQYF. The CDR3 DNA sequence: TGTGCCAGCAGCGTATTCGGGACAGATACGCAGTATTTT.

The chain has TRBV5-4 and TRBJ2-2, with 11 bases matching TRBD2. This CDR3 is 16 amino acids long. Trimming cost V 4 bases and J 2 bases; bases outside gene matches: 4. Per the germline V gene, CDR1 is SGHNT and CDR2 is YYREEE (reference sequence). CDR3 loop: CASSPLAGGNTGELFF. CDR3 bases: TGTGCCAGCAGCCCGCTAGCGGGGGGTAACACCGGGGAGCTGTTTTTT. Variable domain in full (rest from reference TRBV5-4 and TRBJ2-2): ETGVTQSPTHLIKTRGQQVTLRCSSQSGHNTVSWYQQALGQGPQFIFQYYREEENGRGNFPPRFSGLQFPNYSSELNVNALELDDSALYLCASSPLAGGNTGELFFGEGSRLTVL.

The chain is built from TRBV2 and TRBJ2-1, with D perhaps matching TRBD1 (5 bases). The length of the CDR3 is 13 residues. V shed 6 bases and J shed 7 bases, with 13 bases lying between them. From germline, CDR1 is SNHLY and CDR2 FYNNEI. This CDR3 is CASSPIQGNEQFF. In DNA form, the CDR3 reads TGTGCCAGCAGCCCAATCCAGGGTAATGAGCAGTTCTTC.